This paragraph reports one T cell receptor (beta chain). What it binds is unknown. Here immunoSEQ multiplex PCR was the method, and the copy in TCRdb shows in-frame clones only, minus some. The table shows over 15,000 clones, with roughly 89% occurring only once. This specimen belongs to a study of T cell responses to AZD1222 COVID-19 vaccine. Pooling of second doses given at about 4 or about 12 weeks was done. Study outcomes and limitations: Every sample of the repertoires postdated the peak T cell response. Nearly half of unique spike-specific TCRs reportedly avoided B.1.351 and B.1.1.7 mutated regions. Spike as a whole was targeted by vaccine-associated CD4 TCRs, dominant at 160-218 and 743-854.

The CDR3 sequence is 14 residues long. Germline V gene lookup returns CDR1 SGHVS and CDR2 FQNEAQ. V was pared by 0 bases and J by 9 bases, with 14 bases between. The receptor was isolated from an adult who received the AZD1222 COVID-19 vaccine. The sequencing here drew on peripheral blood, taken 28 days after the second AZD1222 dose. The genes are TRBV7-8 and TRBJ1-1; D remains unclear. This CDR3 reads CASSLAGESNKAFF. CDR3 nucleotide sequence: TGTGCCAGCAGCTTAGCGGGCGAGTCGAATAAAGCTTTCTTT.